The 26 T cell receptor beta chains reported below all come from one sample, sequenced in a study of breast tumors, draining lymph nodes, adjacent tissues. TCRdb re-derived calls from the multiplex PCR reads in MiXCR, one entry per CDR3 protein. This sample has roughly 110,000 distinct CDR3 sequences, with roughly 29% found just once. The lymph nodes were axillary draining lymph nodes from breast cancer patients. The sample was axillary lymph node tissue. These receptor sequences come from a female donor with breast cancer. Some clones in this sample may be carry-over from other donors' samples.

The DNA of the CDR3 is TGTGCCAGCAGTGGAGGGGGTCAAAATTCACCCCTCCACTTT. Residues: CASSGGGQNSPLHF. The rearrangement joins TRBV7-9 to TRBJ1-6; tentative D call: TRBD1 (6 bases). The germline V gene encodes CDR1 SEHNR and CDR2 FQNEAQ (reference sequence). Trimming pared 6 bases from V and 7 bases from J, leaving 13 bases between. The length of the CDR3 is 14 residues.

This chain connects TRBV20-1 to TRBJ2-6; D is possibly TRBD2 (6 bases). CDR1 is DFQATT, CDR2 SNEGSKA, per germline (reference sequence). CDR3 size: 19 residues. Trimming took off 6 bases at V and 0 bases at J, with 24 bases between the two ends. CDR3 DNA: TGCAGTGCGCGCCGGGACGGGGCGGGGCGCAGCTCTGGGGCCAACGTCCTGACTTTC. It encodes CSARRDGAGRSSGANVLTF.

The chain has TRBV4-1 and TRBJ2-7; tentatively, D is TRBD2 (6 bases). The ends were cut back, 0 bases at V and 7 bases at J, with 16 bases in the middle. The germline CDR1 and CDR2 sequences are MGHRA and YSYEKL. The CDR3 contains 15 residues. The CDR3 DNA sequence: TGCGCCAGCAGCCAAGAAGGGACTTTCCCCGGGGAGCAGTACTTC. Its protein is CASSQEGTFPGEQYF.

This clonotype was counted many times. The chain combines TRBV20-1 with TRBJ1-4; D possibly corresponds to TRBD1 (6 bases). The CDR3 totals 16 residues. Germline V gene data show CDR1 as DFQATT and CDR2 as SNEGSKA (reference sequence). Trimming pared 3 bases from V and 0 bases from J, leaving 14 bases between. The CDR3 spells CSARNRVLATNEKLFF. DNA for the CDR3: TGCAGTGCTAGGAACAGGGTACTAGCAACTAATGAAAAACTGTTTTTT.

This clonotype came up many times. Compared with germline, one end of the junction differs, possibly owing to a read error. The chain links TRBV29-1 to TRBJ1-2; weak D call: TRBD1 (5 bases). CDR1 and CDR2 (germline): SQVTM, ANQGSEA. The CDR3 is made up of 12 amino acids. Written as DNA, the CDR3 is TGCAGCGGTGGGGGGGGATTCTATAGCTACACCTTC. This codes for CSGGGGFYSYTF.

Concerning this clonotype itself: A clone one base away is much larger, so this may be a read error. Here the CDR3 reads CSTREAQETPYF. The CDR3 DNA reads as TGCAGTACCCGGGAGGCACAAGAGACCCCGTACTTC. The chain couples TRBV20-1 to TRBJ2-5, with TRBD2 matching 7 bases. The CDR3 is 12 residues long. Germline V gene sequence: CDR1 DFQATT, CDR2 SNEGSKA (reference sequence).

Notes on this clonotype: The CDR3 does not end in the conserved phenylalanine or tryptophan, so this is likely a read error. The V and J genes are TRBV7-9 and TRBJ1-2; possibly TRBD1 for D (6 bases). V gave up 2 bases and J gave up 4 bases, with 11 bases separating them. Germline CDR1 is SEHNR and CDR2 is FQNEAQ (reference sequence). The CDR3 has 14 residues. CDR3 loop: CASSLQGRGYGYTH. The CDR3 nucleotides read TGTGCCAGCAGCTTACAGGGGCGCGGCTATGGCTACACCCAC.

This clonotype has ten or more counts. V is TRBV28 and J is TRBJ2-5; 14 bases agree with TRBD2. This CDR3 spans 17 amino acids. The germline CDR1 and CDR2 sequences are MDHEN and SYDVKM. Unmatched junction bases numbered 11, after V lost 4 bases and J lost 7 bases. The CDR3 reads CASSWRGLAGGLGTQYF. The DNA of the CDR3 is TGTGCCAGCAGTTGGAGAGGACTAGCGGGGGGTCTAGGGACCCAGTACTTC.

This clonotype was counted ten times or more. This chain connects TRBV9 to TRBJ2-3; D might be TRBD2 (7 bases). The ends were cut back, 4 bases at V and 1 base at J, with 16 bases in the middle. The CDR3 spans 16 residues. CDR1 and CDR2 from the germline V gene are SGDLS and YYNGEE. The CDR3 sequence is CASSRGGGRGTDTQYF. CDR3 in DNA: TGTGCCAGCAGCAGAGGGGGGGGTCGGGGCACAGATACGCAGTATTTT. Complete variable domain (other parts from reference TRBV9 and TRBJ2-3): DSGVTQTPKHLITATGQRVTLRCSPRSGDLSVYWYQQSLDQGLQFLIQYYNGEERAKGNILERFSAQQFPDLHSELNLSSLELGDSALYFCASSRGGGRGTDTQYFGPGTRLTVL.

The chain has TRBV9 and TRBJ1-5; 7 nucleotides align to TRBD1. The V gene's germline CDR1 is SGDLS and CDR2 YYNGEE. The CDR3 is 14 residues long. After removal of 3 bases from V and 14 bases from J, the junction contained 14 bases not matched to a gene. The CDR3 sequence: CASSAGGREGSEHF. The DNA of the CDR3 is TGTGCCAGCAGCGCAGGGGGGCGGGAGGGCTCCGAGCATTTT.

This clonotype was counted many times. The genes are TRBV18 and TRBJ2-5; 11 nucleotides match TRBD2. Per germline, CDR1 KGHSH and CDR2 LQKENI. The CDR3 spans 16 residues. Unmatched junction bases numbered 5, after V lost 1 base and J lost 4 bases. The CDR3: CASSPLFLAGGETQYF. CDR3 coding DNA: TGTGCCAGCTCACCACTTTTCCTAGCGGGAGGAGAGACCCAGTACTTC. Based on the CDR3 plus reference TRBV18 and TRBJ2-5, the full variable domain is NAGVMQNPRHLVRRRGQEARLRCSPMKGHSHVYWYRQLPEEGLKFMVYLQKENIIDESGMPKERFSAEFPKEGPSILRIQQVVRGDSAAYFCASSPLFLAGGETQYFGPGTRLLVL.

The rearrangement joins TRBV19 to TRBJ1-2; 10 nucleotides line up with TRBD1. Germline CDR1 and CDR2: LNHDA and SQIVND (reference sequence). This CDR3 is 15 amino acids long. V shed 5 bases and J 2 bases; nucleotides not matched to a gene: 5. The CDR3, as DNA: TGTGCCAGTAGTCGAGCGGGACAGGGGAACTATGGCTACACCTTC. Translation gives CASSRAGQGNYGYTF.

This clonotype appeared many times. The V gene is TRBV6-1, the J gene TRBJ1-2, with D perhaps TRBD1 (6 bases). Germline V gene data show CDR1 as MNHNS and CDR2 as SASEGT. The V gene lost 5 bases and the J gene lost 1 base, with 20 bases spanning the gap. The CDR3 totals 17 residues. CDR3 sequence reads: CASSRLRQAPFNYGYTF. CDR3 bases: TGTGCCAGCAGTCGACTACGACAGGCGCCTTTTAACTATGGCTACACCTTC.

The chain joins TRBV11-2 to TRBJ2-3; 7 nucleotides match TRBD2. The V gene end was trimmed by 5 bases and the J gene end by 8 bases; junction bases not matched to a gene: 13. CDR1 is SGHAT, CDR2 FQNNGV, per germline. This CDR3 is 15 amino acids long. The CDR3 is CASSPIQAGEATQYF. The CDR3 nucleotides are TGTGCCAGCAGCCCCATCCAGGCGGGAGAGGCTACGCAGTATTTT.

This clonotype was seen repeatedly, ten times or more. This sequence may be a read error, since a much larger clone differs from it by one base. The gene calls are TRBV20-1 and TRBJ1-2, with D tentatively TRBD1 (6 bases). Germline loops: CDR1 DFQATT, CDR2 SNEGSKA (reference sequence). Trimming removed 5 bases from V and 10 bases from J, with 20 bases in between. This CDR3 comprises 13 residues. The CDR3 sequence: CSAVRDKADAYTF. DNA of the CDR3: TGCAGTGCTGTAAGGGACAAAGCGGATGCCTACACCTTC.

For this clonotype: It may be a read error: a sequence one base away is much more abundant. The chain uses TRBV6-5 and TRBJ2-1; D possibly corresponds to TRBD1 (6 bases). The CDR3 consists of 14 residues. V shed 6 bases and J shed 4 bases, with 13 bases lying between them. Germline V CDR1 and CDR2: MNHEY, SVGAGI. The CDR3 spells CASRRRGPYNEQFF. DNA of the CDR3: TGTGCCAGCAGACGCAGGGGCCCTTACAATGAGCAGTTCTTC.

This clonotype has at least ten counts. This sequence joins TRBV2 and TRBJ2-2; perhaps TRBD2 as D (6 bases). V gave up 3 bases and J gave up 4 bases, with 6 bases separating them. The CDR3 consists of 13 residues. Germline CDR1 and CDR2: SNHLY and FYNNEI. The DNA of the CDR3 is TGTGCCAGCAGTGAGGGGGGCACCGGGGAGCTGTTTTTT. Translated, it gives CASSEGGTGELFF.

This clonotype came up once. V usage is TRBV24-1 and J usage is TRBJ2-5; 7 bases line up with TRBD1. The CDR3 length is 15 residues. Germline V gives CDR1 KGHDR, CDR2 SFDVKD. Germline trimming cut 2 bases from V and 2 bases from J; bases unmatched to any gene: 4. The CDR3 sequence is CATSDSRGQQETQYF. CDR3 DNA sequence: TGTGCCACCAGTGATTCCAGGGGACAGCAAGAGACCCAGTACTTC.

In this sample, this clonotype turned up many times. The chain has TRBV11-3 and TRBJ2-5; D remains ambiguous. The V end was cut by 1 base, the J end by 2 bases, with 8 bases between. The CDR3 covers 14 residues. Germline CDR1 reads SGHNT; CDR2 reads YENEEA. The CDR3 loop reads CASSLGGVQETQYF. The CDR3 region has the DNA TGTGCCAGCAGCTTAGGCGGCGTACAAGAGACCCAGTACTTC.

The V call is TRBV20-1, the J call TRBJ1-2; D ambiguous. This CDR3 region has 14 residues. V was trimmed by 3 bases and J by 2 bases, leaving 13 bases between them. Germline values: CDR1 DFQATT, CDR2 SNEGSKA (reference sequence). CDR3 coding DNA: TGCAGTGCTAGTTTACCTATGGGCAACTATGGCTACACCTTC. This codes for CSASLPMGNYGYTF.

This clonotype showed up just a few times. A read error is possible here, since a much larger clone lies one base away. This chain links TRBV6-5 with TRBJ1-2; the match to TRBD1 covers 8 bases. The CDR3 covers 13 residues. Germline trimming cut 10 bases from V and 2 bases from J; bases unmatched to any gene: 6. The germline V gene encodes CDR1 MNHEY and CDR2 SVGAGI. The CDR3 is CANGQGANYGYTF. CDR3 coding DNA: TGTGCCAACGGGCAGGGGGCGAACTATGGCTACACCTTC.

The rearrangement joins TRBV7-3 to TRBJ1-2, with D unresolved. V was cut by 2 bases and J by 9 bases, with 13 bases left in between. The CDR3 loop spans 13 amino acids. CDR1 and CDR2 (germline): SGHTA, FQGTGA. In nucleotides, the CDR3 is TGTGCCAGCAGCTTATCCATGGGTTGGCGCTACACCTTC. This translates into CASSLSMGWRYTF. Filled out from reference TRBV7-3 and TRBJ1-2, the complete variable domain reads GAGVSQTPSNKVTEKGKYVELRCDPISGHTALYWYRQSLGQGPEFLIYFQGTGAADDSGLPNDRFFAVRPEGSVSTLKIQRTERGDSAVYLCASSLSMGWRYTFGSGTRLTVV.

This chain links TRBV9 with TRBJ2-5, with D maybe TRBD2 (6 bases). V was cut by 7 bases and J by 2 bases, with 12 bases left in between. The CDR3 loop spans 13 amino acids. Germline V gene lookup returns CDR1 SGDLS and CDR2 YYNGEE. The CDR3 nucleotides read TGTGCCAGCCCCCCGGCGGGGCAAGAGACCCAGTACTTC. The encoded protein is CASPPAGQETQYF.

This clonotype is medium-sized (0.01 to 0.1%) by share. V usage is TRBV20-1 and J usage is TRBJ1-4, with 11 bases aligning to TRBD1. The trim removed 4 bases at V and 8 bases at J, leaving 6 bases unmatched. The CDR3 totals 14 residues. Germline CDR1 DFQATT, CDR2 SNEGSKA (reference sequence). The CDR3 loop is CSAIWDRGNEKLFF. The CDR3 DNA reads as TGCAGTGCTATTTGGGACAGGGGGAACGAAAAACTGTTTTTT.

This clonotype was seen ten or more times. The chain couples TRBV6-5 to TRBJ2-7; 10 bases map to TRBD1. The V segment lost 2 bases and the J segment 5 bases; nucleotides outside the gene matches: 3. The V gene's germline CDR1 is MNHEY and CDR2 SVGAGI. The CDR3 covers 14 residues. The CDR3 DNA follows: TGTGCCAGCAGTTACCGACAGGGGGCCGACGAGCAGTACTTC. It encodes CASSYRQGADEQYF.

This clonotype was seen repeatedly, ten times or more. This chain uses TRBV15 with TRBJ2-7; 9 nucleotides align to TRBD1. CDR3 length: 17 residues. In germline, CDR1 is LNHNV, CDR2 YYDKDF (reference sequence). The J segment lost 2 bases and the V segment lost 0 bases, leaving 8 bases of the junction unmatched. DNA for the CDR3: TGTGCCACCAGCAGAGATCGTGGGACAGGGATAGCCTACGAGCAGTACTTC. It is translated as CATSRDRGTGIAYEQYF.